The 25 T cell receptor beta chains given below trace back to one sample, sequenced in a study of technical replicates of blood from several donors. Clones were sequenced by immunoSEQ multiplex PCR, and TCRdb holds only the in-frame ones, with some missing. The sample includes around 80,000 clones, 95% to 98% seen only once; the top ten take around 0.15%. The sequencing sample was made of T cells isolated from PBMCs. The receptors stem from a human donor in good health.

The chain employs TRBV6-1 and TRBJ2-7; 7 bases agree with TRBD1. The junction had 2 bases not matched to a gene; V was cut back by 0 bases and J by 3 bases. The CDR3 is 14 amino acids. From germline, CDR1 is MNHNS and CDR2 SASEGT. The CDR3 spells CASSEATGVYEQYF. Written as DNA, the CDR3 is TGTGCCAGCAGTGAAGCAACAGGGGTCTACGAGCAGTACTTC.

This clone was counted a single time. This chain uses TRBV27 with TRBJ2-1; 9 positions match TRBD2. The junction had 6 bases not matched to a gene; V was cut back by 2 bases and J by 7 bases. Germline V lookup: CDR1 MNHEY, CDR2 SMNVEV (reference sequence). There are 15 residues in the CDR3. The CDR3 bases are TGTGCCAGCAGTTTACTAGCGGGGTCAAGGAATGAGCAGTTCTTC. It encodes CASSLLAGSRNEQFF.

The chain couples TRBV5-4 to TRBJ2-5, with 7 bases matching TRBD2. Germline CDR1 is SGHNT and CDR2 is YYREEE (reference sequence). The CDR3 totals 16 residues. With 0 bases clipped from V and 7 bases from J, the junction kept 12 bases outside the gene matches. The CDR3 bases are TGTGCCAGCAGCTTGGGTGGCGGGAGAACCCTCGGGACCCAGTACTTC. It is translated as CASSLGGGRTLGTQYF.

The rearrangement links TRBV19 to TRBJ2-5; 7 bases line up with TRBD1. With 3 bases clipped from V and 5 bases from J, the junction kept 6 bases outside the gene matches. Germline CDR1 and CDR2: LNHDA and SQIVND (reference sequence). The CDR3 has 14 amino acids. CDR3 amino acids: CASSMLRGSETQYF. DNA of the CDR3: TGTGCCAGTAGTATGCTCAGGGGGTCCGAGACCCAGTACTTC.

The V call is TRBV9, the J call TRBJ1-1, with TRBD1 matching 11 bases. V lost 3 bases, J lost 3 bases, and 7 bases stayed unmatched. The CDR3 is made up of 16 amino acids. Germline-derived CDR1 and CDR2 are SGDLS and YYNGEE. The DNA for the CDR3 is TGTGCCAGCAGCGAGGACAGGGGGCATGTGGACACTGAAGCTTTCTTT. Protein sequence: CASSEDRGHVDTEAFF. Based on the CDR3 plus reference TRBV9 and TRBJ1-1, the full variable domain is DSGVTQTPKHLITATGQRVTLRCSPRSGDLSVYWYQQSLDQGLQFLIQYYNGEERAKGNILERFSAQQFPDLHSELNLSSLELGDSALYFCASSEDRGHVDTEAFFGQGTRLTVV.

In DNA form, the CDR3 reads TGCGCCAGCAGCTCCCGAACAGGGGCTTCCTCTGGGGCCAACGTCCTGACTTTC. Residues: CASSSRTGASSGANVLTF. The V gene is TRBV5-1, the J gene TRBJ2-6, with TRBD1 matching 7 bases. J was trimmed by 0 bases and V by 3 bases; bases with no gene match: 9. CDR3 size: 18 residues. In germline, CDR1 is SGHRS, CDR2 YFSETQ. Complete variable domain (other parts from reference TRBV5-1 and TRBJ2-6): KAGVTQTPRYLIKTRGQQVTLSCSPISGHRSVSWYQQTPGQGLQFLFEYFSETQRNKGNFPGRFSGRQFSNSRSEMNVSTLELGDSALYLCASSSRTGASSGANVLTFGAGSRLTVL.

This sequence joins TRBV27 and TRBJ2-7, with 11 bases that match TRBD2. The CDR3 consists of 13 residues. Germline trimming cut 4 bases from V and 6 bases from J; bases unmatched to any gene: 2. Per the germline V gene, CDR1 is MNHEY and CDR2 is SMNVEV (reference sequence). CDR3 nucleotides: TGTGCCAGCAGTTGGCTAGCGGGAGGCGAGCAGTACTTC. It codes for CASSWLAGGEQYF.

This chain links TRBV19 with TRBJ2-3; 10 positions agree with TRBD2. V was clipped by 3 bases and J by 2 bases; unmatched bases: 8. The germline CDR1 and CDR2 sequences are LNHDA and SQIVND (reference sequence). The CDR3 has 17 residues. CDR3: CASSIVVLAGHTDTQYF. The CDR3 DNA reads TGTGCCAGTAGTATTGTGGTACTAGCGGGACACACAGATACGCAGTATTTT.

This chain uses TRBV7-9 with TRBJ1-1; unclear D gene. V was shortened by 2 bases and J by 4 bases, with 11 bases between the two germline ends. The germline V gene encodes CDR1 SEHNR and CDR2 FQNEAQ (reference sequence). The CDR3 is 14 amino acids. CDR3 sequence: CASSLSSGRTEAFF. The CDR3 DNA reads TGTGCCAGCAGCTTAAGTAGCGGCCGCACTGAAGCTTTCTTT. Using reference TRBV7-9 and TRBJ1-1 for the parts outside the CDR3, the full variable domain is DTGVSQNPRHKITKRGQNVTFRCDPISEHNRLYWYRQTLGQGPEFLTYFQNEAQLEKSRLLSDRFSAERPKGSFSTLEIQRTEQGDSAMYLCASSLSSGRTEAFFGQGTRLTVV.

The V and J genes are TRBV6-1 and TRBJ2-7; 7 bases match TRBD1. J lost 1 base, V lost 6 bases, and 6 bases had no gene match. CDR1 is MNHNS, CDR2 SASEGT, per germline. The CDR3 extends over 14 amino acids. The CDR3 region is CASSAWDSSYEQYF. The CDR3 DNA follows: TGTGCCAGCAGCGCTTGGGACAGTTCCTACGAGCAGTACTTC.

The chain has TRBV29-1 and TRBJ2-2; unclear D gene. The CDR3 contains 11 residues. Trimming stripped 4 bases from V and 8 bases from J, with 8 bases between. Germline CDR1 and CDR2: SQVTM and ANQGSEA. The DNA of the CDR3 is TGCAGCGTTGGTGGTACAGGGGAGCTGTTTTTT. The encoded protein is CSVGGTGELFF.

This sequence joins TRBV28 and TRBJ1-4, with no clear D. Germline loops: CDR1 MDHEN, CDR2 SYDVKM. V lost 3 bases to trimming and J lost 6 bases, with 17 bases between them. CDR3 length: 16 residues. In DNA, the CDR3 is TGTGCCAGCAGTTTCGGCACAATCTTAGCACATGAAAAACTGTTTTTT. Its translation is CASSFGTILAHEKLFF.

The chain employs TRBV9 and TRBJ2-3; 12 bases are shared with TRBD2. The J segment lost 6 bases and the V segment lost 1 base, leaving 6 bases of the junction unmatched. The CDR3 is made up of 16 amino acids. CDR1 and CDR2 from the germline V gene are SGDLS and YYNGEE. The CDR3 sequence: CASSVSLTSGRDTQYF. CDR3 DNA sequence: TGTGCCAGCAGCGTATCCTTAACTAGCGGGAGGGATACGCAGTATTTT.

The chain is built from TRBV2 and TRBJ1-4; maybe TRBD1 (5 bases). The CDR3 length is 14 residues. The germline V gene encodes CDR1 SNHLY and CDR2 FYNNEI. The ends were cut back, 5 bases at V and 8 bases at J, with 15 bases in the middle. This chain's CDR3 is CASSSDSVREKLFF. The CDR3 nucleotides are TGTGCCAGCAGTTCTGACAGTGTCAGGGAAAAACTGTTTTTT.

The V gene is TRBV6-5, the J gene TRBJ2-7; D unclear. Trimming stripped 5 bases from V and 3 bases from J, with 11 bases between. Germline V gene sequence: CDR1 MNHEY, CDR2 SVGAGI. CDR3 length: 13 amino acids. DNA for the CDR3: TGTGCCAGCAGTAGCCGATCCTTCTACGAGCAGTACTTC. As protein: CASSSRSFYEQYF.

This chain uses TRBV15 with TRBJ1-2, with a weak D call TRBD1 (5 bases). V dropped 0 bases and J dropped 4 bases, with 18 bases sitting between them. Per the germline V gene, CDR1 is LNHNV and CDR2 is YYDKDF (reference sequence). The CDR3 consists of 17 residues. The CDR3 spells CATSRDGGSKILYGYTF. The DNA for the CDR3 is TGTGCCACCAGCAGAGATGGGGGGTCAAAAATTCTCTATGGCTACACCTTC.

This clone was seen a single time. The V gene is TRBV18, the J gene TRBJ1-4, with TRBD1 matching over 9 bases. Germline V lookup: CDR1 KGHSH, CDR2 LQKENI. The CDR3 spans 16 residues. Trimming removed 6 bases from V and 5 bases from J; junction bases left unmatched: 10. The CDR3 coding sequence is TGTGCCAGCTCCCCCTCCGCCGGGACAGGGAATGAAAAACTGTTTTTT. Protein: CASSPSAGTGNEKLFF.

The V call is TRBV7-3, the J call TRBJ1-1; D not certain. Trimming cost V 5 bases and J 0 bases, with 7 bases left between them. Germline CDR1 SGHTA, CDR2 FQGTGA. The CDR3 is 13 residues long. Here the CDR3 reads CASSRGLNTEAFF. CDR3 coding DNA: TGTGCCAGCAGCCGTGGGCTGAACACTGAAGCTTTCTTT.

This chain links TRBV5-1 with TRBJ2-2, with D unresolved. The V and J ends lost 0 bases and 3 bases respectively, with 18 bases between them. Germline loops: CDR1 SGHRS, CDR2 YFSETQ. The CDR3 extends over 18 amino acids. DNA of the CDR3: TGCGCCAGCAGCTTGGCCCCCAAGCTGGCGGCCCACACCGGGGAGCTGTTTTTT. This translates into CASSLAPKLAAHTGELFF. Looking up the rest from reference TRBV5-1 and TRBJ2-2 gives the full variable domain: KAGVTQTPRYLIKTRGQQVTLSCSPISGHRSVSWYQQTPGQGLQFLFEYFSETQRNKGNFPGRFSGRQFSNSRSEMNVSTLELGDSALYLCASSLAPKLAAHTGELFFGEGSRLTVL.

V and J are TRBV5-1 and TRBJ2-1; TRBD2 matches 7 bases. CDR3 length: 16 amino acids. V was pared by 2 bases and J by 4 bases, with 9 bases of the junction left unmatched. CDR1 and CDR2 from the germline V gene are SGHRS and YFSETQ. CDR3 in DNA: TGCGCCAGCAGCTTCGGGGACGGGAGGATTTACAATGAGCAGTTCTTC. Translating gives CASSFGDGRIYNEQFF.

This chain links TRBV4-1 with TRBJ1-5; 11 bases map to TRBD1. CDR1 is MGHRA and CDR2 is YSYEKL in the germline V gene. There are 17 residues in the CDR3. J lost 3 bases, V lost 0 bases, and 4 bases had no gene match. The CDR3, as DNA: TGCGCCAGCAGCCAAGATTGGGACAGGGGGTACAATCAGCCCCAGCATTTT. Translation: CASSQDWDRGYNQPQHF.

This sequence joins TRBV5-1 and TRBJ2-7; unclear D gene. The germline V gene encodes CDR1 SGHRS and CDR2 YFSETQ. This CDR3 comprises 13 residues. V lost 0 bases to trimming and J lost 0 bases, with 4 bases between them. In DNA, the CDR3 is TGCGCCAGCAGCTTGGACAACTCCTACGAGCAGTACTTC. It codes for CASSLDNSYEQYF.

This chain connects TRBV19 to TRBJ2-1, with a possible D match to TRBD1 (6 bases). The CDR3 has 15 residues. Germline values: CDR1 LNHDA, CDR2 SQIVND (reference sequence). V dropped 3 bases and J dropped 10 bases, with 19 bases sitting between them. The CDR3 loop is CASSIGDYREREQFF. The CDR3 DNA sequence: TGTGCCAGTAGTATCGGGGATTACAGGGAGAGGGAGCAGTTCTTC.

The genes are TRBV4-1 and TRBJ1-6, with D perhaps TRBD1 (6 bases). Trimming removed 0 bases at V and 11 bases at J, with 8 bases between. The CDR3 is made up of 13 amino acids. Germline CDR1 reads MGHRA; CDR2 reads YSYEKL. Here the CDR3 reads CASSQDQGTPLHF. CDR3 in DNA: TGCGCCAGCAGCCAAGATCAGGGGACACCCCTCCACTTT.

Written as DNA, the CDR3 is TGTGCCTGGGGCTGGGGGGGGCAAGATACGCAGTATTTT. The encoded protein is CAWGWGGQDTQYF. The chain links TRBV30 to TRBJ2-3; tentatively, D is TRBD2 (7 bases). Germline V gene sequence: CDR1 GTSNPN, CDR2 SVGIG (reference sequence). With 5 bases removed from V and 5 bases from J, the gap between germline ends came to 14 bases. The CDR3 runs to 13 residues.